Sequencing of this T cell receptor beta chain was carried out in a study of T cells in Graves' hyperthyroidism and ophthalmopathy. The CDR3 is 18 amino acids. The V gene end was trimmed by 0 bases and the J gene end by 1 base; junction bases not matched to a gene: 12. Germline V gene data show CDR1 as SGHVS and CDR2 as FNYEAQ. RNA transcripts gave rise to amplified TCR beta CDR3 regions. The study used the HTBI primer set for a first-round RT-PCR of the TCR CDR3. MiXCR was run by TCRdb on the multiplex PCR reads, yielding one entry per CDR3 protein. The data contain some 690,000 distinct CDR3 sequences, 17% of them singletons.

The source is a man aged 50-60 years with Graves' hyperthyroidism. The specimen sequenced was blood. J is TRBJ2-7 and V is TRBV7-6, with TRBD1 identical over 7 bases. CDR3 region: CASSLAFGNRGNSYEQYF. For the CDR3, the DNA is TGTGCCAGCAGCTTAGCGTTTGGGAACAGGGGTAATTCCTACGAGCAGTACTTC.